This T cell receptor beta chain derives from a study of blood T cell repertoires in COVID-19. Study background: The origin of the acute and convalescent COVID-19 samples was the United States, Italy and Spain.

Original analysis: Counts of nucleated cells, estimated from reference gene primer amplification, were obtained. The method was immunoSEQ multiplex PCR; TCRdb's version includes in-frame clones alone and lacks a portion of them. The DNA gave D and trimming, while V, J and clone size come from that table. The sample gives about 140,000 clones, more than 85% of which show up once; around 2.9% is in the top ten. The V gene's germline CDR1 is SGHVS and CDR2 FQNEAQ. The CDR3 is 15 amino acids. Trimming left V 4 bases short and J 3 bases short, with 12 bases between. The sequenced sample was peripheral blood. The receptor's source is a man between 60 and 75 years old with active or convalescent COVID-19. The V call is TRBV7-8, the J call TRBJ2-2, with D tentatively TRBD2 (5 bases). The DNA for the CDR3 is TGTGCCAGCAGCTCCGCCGAGGGCTACACCGGGGAGCTGTTTTTT. As protein: CASSSAEGYTGELFF.